This T cell receptor (beta chain) was retrieved from a study of control samples from healthy donors and cancer patients. Here immunoSEQ multiplex PCR was the method, and the copy in TCRdb shows in-frame clones only, minus some. The sample lists roughly 130,000 clones, 88% occurring once. The specimen sequenced was blood. This TCR was recovered from a woman between 25 and 40 years old in good health.

CDR3 nucleotide sequence: TGTGCCAGCAGTAAAGAGGGGGAGCGCTATGGCTACACCTTC. Translated: CASSKEGERYGYTF. This chain connects TRBV25-1 to TRBJ1-2, with D maybe TRBD1 (6 bases). Trimming stripped 5 bases from V and 4 bases from J, with 14 bases between. Germline CDR1 MGHDK, CDR2 SYGVNS. The CDR3 loop spans 14 amino acids.